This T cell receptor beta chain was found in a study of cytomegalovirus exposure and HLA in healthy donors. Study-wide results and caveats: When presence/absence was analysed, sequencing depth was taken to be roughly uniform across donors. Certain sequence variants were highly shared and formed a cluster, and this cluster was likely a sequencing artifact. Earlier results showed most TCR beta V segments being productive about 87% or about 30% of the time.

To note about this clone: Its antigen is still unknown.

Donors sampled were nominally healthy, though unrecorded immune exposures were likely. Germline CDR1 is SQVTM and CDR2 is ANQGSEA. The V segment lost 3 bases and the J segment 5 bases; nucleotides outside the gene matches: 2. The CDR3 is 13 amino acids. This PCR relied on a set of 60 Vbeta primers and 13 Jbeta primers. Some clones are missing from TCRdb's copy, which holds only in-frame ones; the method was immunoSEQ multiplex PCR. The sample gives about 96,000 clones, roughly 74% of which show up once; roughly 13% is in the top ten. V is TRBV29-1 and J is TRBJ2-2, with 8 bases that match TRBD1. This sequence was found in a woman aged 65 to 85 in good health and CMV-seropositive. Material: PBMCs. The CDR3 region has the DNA TGCAGCGTTGAGACAGGGGATACCGGGGAGCTGTTTTTT. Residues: CSVETGDTGELFF.